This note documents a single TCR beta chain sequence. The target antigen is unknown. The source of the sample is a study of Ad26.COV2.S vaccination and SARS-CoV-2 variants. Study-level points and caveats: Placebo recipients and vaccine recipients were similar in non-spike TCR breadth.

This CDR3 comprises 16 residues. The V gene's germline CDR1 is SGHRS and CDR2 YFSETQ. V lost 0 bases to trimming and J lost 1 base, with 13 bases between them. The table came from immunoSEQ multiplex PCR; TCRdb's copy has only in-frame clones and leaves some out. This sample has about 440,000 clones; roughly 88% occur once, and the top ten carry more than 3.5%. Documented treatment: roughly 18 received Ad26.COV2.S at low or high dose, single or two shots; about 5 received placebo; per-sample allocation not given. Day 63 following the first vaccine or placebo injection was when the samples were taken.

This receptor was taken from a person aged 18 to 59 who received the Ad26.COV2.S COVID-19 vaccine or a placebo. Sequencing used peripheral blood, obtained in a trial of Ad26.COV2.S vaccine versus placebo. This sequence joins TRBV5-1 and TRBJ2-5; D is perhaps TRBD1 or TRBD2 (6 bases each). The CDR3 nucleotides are TGCGCCAGCAGCTTGGGTCCAGGGGAGGCCCAAGAGACCCAGTACTTC. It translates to CASSLGPGEAQETQYF.